What follows is one TCR beta chain and its context. The data were taken from a study of OX40 agonist ivuxolimab in advanced cancers. Libraries were prepared by immunoSEQ multiplex PCR; TCRdb keeps only in-frame clonotypes and omits some of them. In the table there are about 74,000 clones, around nine tenths of which are singletons. The V gene's germline CDR1 is SNHLY and CDR2 FYNNEI. The V gene end was trimmed by 6 bases and the J gene end by 2 bases; junction bases not matched to a gene: 7. The CDR3 extends over 15 amino acids. This chain connects TRBV2 to TRBJ2-7, with TRBD1 matching over 10 bases. The sample in question was CD4+ or CD8+ T cells sorted from blood, obtained in a trial of the OX40 agonist ivuxolimab. The receptor comes from an adult with an advanced solid tumor such as melanoma, head and neck, liver or kidney cancer. The chain's CDR3 is CASRYIGTGAYEQYF. In nucleotides, the CDR3 is TGTGCCAGCAGGTACATTGGGACAGGGGCCTACGAGCAGTACTTC.